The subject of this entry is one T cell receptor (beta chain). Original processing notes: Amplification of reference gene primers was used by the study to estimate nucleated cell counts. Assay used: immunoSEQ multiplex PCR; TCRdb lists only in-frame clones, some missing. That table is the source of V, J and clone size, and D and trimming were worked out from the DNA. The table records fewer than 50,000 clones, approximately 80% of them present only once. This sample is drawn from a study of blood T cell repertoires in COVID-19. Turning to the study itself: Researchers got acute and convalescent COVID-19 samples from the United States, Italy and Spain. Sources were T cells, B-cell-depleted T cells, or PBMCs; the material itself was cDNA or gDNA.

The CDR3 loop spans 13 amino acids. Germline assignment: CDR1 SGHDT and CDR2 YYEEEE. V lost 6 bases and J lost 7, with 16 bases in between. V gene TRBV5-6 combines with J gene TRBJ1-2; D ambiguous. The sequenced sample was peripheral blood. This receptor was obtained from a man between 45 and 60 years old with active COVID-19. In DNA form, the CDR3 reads TGTGCCAGCACCCCCTTTGGCCGGGGTGGCTACACCTTC. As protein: CASTPFGRGGYTF.